This T cell receptor beta chain was identified in a study of cytomegalovirus exposure and HLA in healthy donors. Regarding the study as a whole: Among TCR beta chains, those listed as cytomegalovirus-associated numbered over 150. Reports credit the classifier with highly specific, highly sensitive diagnosis of cytomegalovirus status. Many donors carried some public TCRs, although rarity characterized most TCR sequences.

Only in-frame clones appear in the TCRdb table, and some are missing; sequencing was by immunoSEQ multiplex PCR. The table shows approximately 260,000 clones, with just over 85% occurring only once. In this sample, this clone turned up once. What it recognizes is unknown. CDR3 length equals 15 residues. Per germline, CDR1 WSHSY and CDR2 SAAADI. V dropped 3 bases and J dropped 0 bases, with 11 bases sitting between them. The chain uses TRBV10-2 and TRBJ1-1; a weak D match, TRBD1 (6 bases). The TCR was taken from a woman younger than 35 in good health and CMV-seronegative. The sample was PBMCs. The CDR3, as DNA: TGCGCCAGCAGTGATACGGGACACATGAACACTGAAGCTTTCTTT. Residues: CASSDTGHMNTEAFF.